The rows below give T cell receptor beta chains drawn from one sample of a study of blood T cell repertoires in COVID-19. Data came from immunoSEQ multiplex PCR; TCRdb stores just in-frame clones and leaves some out. The table has some 110,000 clones, around 85% seen once; the top ten hold 2% to 3%. Source material: peripheral blood. The source of these receptors is a man aged 50 or older with acute or convalescent COVID-19. The CDR3 runs from the conserved cysteine through the conserved F or W. The order of the fields is clone size, V gene, D gene, J gene, CDR3 DNA, CDR3 protein. The D gene is left open where the match is weak. Expanded clones get a size class; other rows say once, few or many, or leave the size out.

once	TRBV7-9	NA	TRBJ1-1	TGTGCCAGCAGCCCCCGGGGGAACACTGAAGCTTTCTTT	CASSPRGNTEAFF
NA	TRBV6-5	TRBD1	TRBJ1-2	TGTGCCAGCACCCCCCGGACAGGATCGGGCTACACCTTC	CASTPRTGSGYTF
NA	TRBV15	TRBD2	TRBJ2-7	TGTGCCACCAGCGTCAGGGGCGGCCGGGGGAGGCGGGAGGACCGCTATTCCTACGAGCAGTACTTC	CATSVRGGRGRREDRYSYEQYF
NA	TRBV3-1/TRBV3-2	NA	TRBJ2-2	TGTGCCAGCAGCCAAGCCTCGGGGGTCGGGGAGCTGTTTTTT	CASSQASGVGELFF
NA	TRBV19	TRBD1	TRBJ1-4	TGTGCCAGTTTCAACAGGGGATCGAATGAAAAACTGTTTTTT	CASFNRGSNEKLFF
NA	TRBV9	NA	TRBJ1-1	TGTGCCAGCAGCGTAGTGTCAGGTAACACTGAAGCTTTCTTT	CASSVVSGNTEAFF
NA	TRBV7-3	NA	TRBJ2-6	TGTGCCAGCAGTAGACACCCCCCCGGGGTAGGGGCCAACGTCCTGACTTTC	CASSRHPPGVGANVLTF
NA	TRBV9	NA	TRBJ2-2	TGTGCCAGCAGCGTACGGGGGGCGCGGACCGGGGAGCTGTTTTTT	CASSVRGARTGELFF
NA	TRBV3-1/TRBV3-2	TRBD2	TRBJ2-1	TGTGCCAGCACCAGAAGTCCTAGCGGGGCCCACAATGAGCAGTTCTTC	CASTRSPSGAHNEQFF
NA	TRBV9	TRBD1	TRBJ1-5	TGTGCCAGCAGCCACCGGGACAGCCCCCGTCCCCAGCATTTT	CASSHRDSPRPQHF
NA	TRBV30	TRBD2	TRBJ2-1	TGTGCCTGGAGTGTACCCAGCGGGGGAGCGAATGAGCAGTTCTTC	CAWSVPSGGANEQFF
NA	TRBV9	NA	TRBJ1-4	TGTGCCAGCAGCGTGGCAACAACTAATGAAAAACTGTTTTTT	CASSVATTNEKLFF
NA	TRBV6-5	NA	TRBJ2-7	TGTGCCAGCAGACAAAACAGGGCGTCCTACGAGCAGTACTTC	CASRQNRASYEQYF
NA	TRBV5-1	NA	TRBJ1-2	TGCGCCAGCAGCCGAACGACTGTCAGGGGTTACAACTATGGCTACACCTTC	CASSRTTVRGYNYGYTF
NA	TRBV3-1/TRBV3-2	TRBD2	TRBJ2-7	TGTGCCAGCAGCCAAGATAATCCGGGAGGGCTGGACGAGCAGTACTTC	CASSQDNPGGLDEQYF
NA	TRBV5-1	TRBD1	TRBJ1-6	TGCGCCAGCAGCGGGACAGCCTATAATTCACCCCTCCACTTT	CASSGTAYNSPLHF
NA	TRBV19	NA	TRBJ2-2	TGTGCCAGTAGTATGGGGGCAGGGTTCGTCGGGGAGCTGTTTTTT	CASSMGAGFVGELFF
NA	TRBV11-3	NA	TRBJ1-1	TGTGCCAGCAGCTCCGTGGAGAGCCCTGAAGCTTTCTTT	CASSSVESPEAFF
NA	TRBV4-1	TRBD2	TRBJ2-2	TGCGCCAGCAGCACCCCGGGACTAGCAACCGGGGAGCTGTTTTTT	CASSTPGLATGELFF
few	TRBV6-5	TRBD1	TRBJ1-2	TGTGCCAGCAGGGACAGGGACCCTAACTATGGCTACACCTTC	CASRDRDPNYGYTF
NA	TRBV28	TRBD1	TRBJ1-2	TGTGCCAGCAGTTTGGCGGGACAGGGATGGAACTATGGCTACACCTTC	CASSLAGQGWNYGYTF
NA	TRBV6-5	TRBD1	TRBJ2-2	TGTGCCAGCAGTCGACAGGGGGGCTACACCGGGGAGCTGTTTTTT	CASSRQGGYTGELFF
NA	TRBV29-1	NA	TRBJ1-2	TGCAGCGTATCATGGGGCCCTTATGGCTACACCTTC	CSVSWGPYGYTF
NA	TRBV20-1	TRBD2	TRBJ2-1	TGCAGTGCTAGTACGGCTAGCGGGAGATTAGGCGAGCAGTTCTTC	CSASTASGRLGEQFF
few	TRBV27	TRBD1	TRBJ1-2	TGTGCCAGCAGTACAACGGGGACAGAGAACTATGGCTACACCTTC	CASSTTGTENYGYTF
NA	TRBV11-3	NA	TRBJ2-3	TGTGCCAGCAGCCCGGGATATATAGACAGGCGCACAGATACGCAGTATTTT	CASSPGYIDRRTDTQYF
few	TRBV13	TRBD2	TRBJ2-2	TGTGCCAGCAGCTTATACGGACTAGCGGGGAACACCGGGGAGCTGTTTTTT	CASSLYGLAGNTGELFF
NA	TRBV11-2	NA	TRBJ2-1	TGTGCCAGCAGCTTAGGCAGGCGAGTTCGTCTGGGCGAGCAGTTCTTC	CASSLGRRVRLGEQFF
NA	TRBV19	TRBD1	TRBJ1-1	TGTGCCAGTAGTACCGGGACAGGTAACACTGAAGCTTTCTTT	CASSTGTGNTEAFF
NA	TRBV21-1	NA	TRBJ1-1	TGTGCCAGCAGCAAGCAGGGTAGCGGGACTGAAGCTTTCTTT	CASSKQGSGTEAFF
NA	TRBV5-1	NA	TRBJ2-1	TGCGCCAGCAGACGAATGAGGGATGAGCAGTTCTTC	CASRRMRDEQFF
NA	TRBV19	NA	TRBJ1-4	TGTGCCAGTTCCCGGGACATCTATGAAAAACTGTTTTTT	CASSRDIYEKLFF
NA	TRBV3-1/TRBV3-2	NA	TRBJ1-2	TGTGCCAGCAGCCAAAGCGACTATGGCTACACCTTC	CASSQSDYGYTF
NA	TRBV19	TRBD1	TRBJ2-3	TGTGCCAGTAAGGGACAGGGGTTTAATACGCAGTATTTT	CASKGQGFNTQYF
NA	TRBV5-1	TRBD1	TRBJ1-1	TGCGCCAGCAGCTTCACAGGGACAGGCAACACTGAAGCTTTCTTT	CASSFTGTGNTEAFF
NA	TRBV10-3	NA	TRBJ1-2	TGTGCCACCCTTGGGGCGGGGGTCGGTGATGGCTACACCTTC	CATLGAGVGDGYTF
NA	TRBV11-2	NA	TRBJ1-1	TGTGCCAGCAGCTTAGGGGCAGGGTACACTGAAGCTTTCTTT	CASSLGAGYTEAFF
NA	TRBV18	TRBD1	TRBJ2-1	TGTGCCAGCTCACCGGGACAGGGAAGGCCAAGTGCAGATGAGCAGTTCTTC	CASSPGQGRPSADEQFF
NA	TRBV2	NA	TRBJ2-1	TGTGCCAGCAGTGCGTACAATGAGCAGTTCTTC	CASSAYNEQFF
few	TRBV19	NA	TRBJ1-5	TGTGCCAGTAGTATAGATCCCAATAGCAATCAGCCCCAGCATTTT	CASSIDPNSNQPQHF
NA	TRBV24-1	TRBD1	TRBJ2-5	TGTGCCACCAGTGGGTGGAGGACAGGGGGAGAGACCCAGTACTTC	CATSGWRTGGETQYF
few	TRBV30	TRBD1	TRBJ1-3	TGTGCCTCCTCAACAGAGAGGGGGCCCCTCTCTGGAAACACCATATATTTT	CASSTERGPLSGNTIYF
NA	TRBV5-4	NA	TRBJ1-2	TGTGCCAGCAGCTTGGTCCCAGGGGACTATGGCTACACCTTC	CASSLVPGDYGYTF
NA	TRBV9	NA	TRBJ2-3	TGTGCCAGTCAGGGTATTGTCGCAGATACGCAGTATTTT	CASQGIVADTQYF
NA	TRBV18	TRBD2	TRBJ2-1	TGTGCCAGCTCCCAGCAGGCGGGAGGCCAGGGGAATGAGCAGTTCTTC	CASSQQAGGQGNEQFF
NA	TRBV9	NA	TRBJ2-1	TGTGCCAGCAGTTCGGTCGGGGGGCCTTTGCAGTTCTTC	CASSSVGGPLQFF
NA	TRBV6-1	TRBD1	TRBJ1-4	TGTGCCAGCAGTGAACGAGGGGGCGATGAAAAACTGTTTTTT	CASSERGGDEKLFF
NA	TRBV28	TRBD1	TRBJ2-7	TGTGCCAGCAGTAACCGGACAGGGAGAGAGCAGTACTTC	CASSNRTGREQYF
NA	TRBV2	TRBD1	TRBJ1-5	TGTGCCAGCAGTGGGACAGGGGGCGGTCAGCCCCAGCATTTT	CASSGTGGGQPQHF
NA	TRBV28	TRBD1	TRBJ1-4	TGTGCCAGCCTTCCGGGACAGGGGGCTCTAAATGAAAAACTGTTTTTT	CASLPGQGALNEKLFF
few	TRBV5-4	NA	TRBJ1-2	TGTGCCAGCAGCTTGGTGCAGGGGACAATAGGCTACACCTTC	CASSLVQGTIGYTF
NA	TRBV24-1	TRBD1	TRBJ2-1	TGTGCCACCAGTGATTTGCCCGGGACAGGGTACAATGAGCAGTTCTTC	CATSDLPGTGYNEQFF
NA	TRBV18	NA	TRBJ1-5	TGTGCCAGCTCACCACCGAACGGGAATCAGCCCCAGCATTTT	CASSPPNGNQPQHF
NA	TRBV18	NA	TRBJ2-5	TGTGCCAGCTCACCAGGGAGTCGGGAGACCCAGTACTTC	CASSPGSRETQYF
NA	TRBV6-2/TRBV6-3	TRBD2	TRBJ2-2	TGTGCCAGCAGCATCATCGGGACTAGTGGTTTGGCCGGGGAGCTGTTTTTT	CASSIIGTSGLAGELFF
once	TRBV7-2	TRBD2	TRBJ2-1	TGTGCCAGCAGCCCGCGAGGGGGGACTAGGGGGAATGAGCAGTTCTTC	CASSPRGGTRGNEQFF
NA	TRBV2	NA	TRBJ1-1	TGTGCCAGCAGTGAAGTGGGGCACACTGAAGCTTTCTTT	CASSEVGHTEAFF
NA	TRBV11-1	NA	TRBJ2-3	TGTGCCAGCAGCCCCCCCGAGGGGGAAAGGAATACGCAGTATTTT	CASSPPEGERNTQYF